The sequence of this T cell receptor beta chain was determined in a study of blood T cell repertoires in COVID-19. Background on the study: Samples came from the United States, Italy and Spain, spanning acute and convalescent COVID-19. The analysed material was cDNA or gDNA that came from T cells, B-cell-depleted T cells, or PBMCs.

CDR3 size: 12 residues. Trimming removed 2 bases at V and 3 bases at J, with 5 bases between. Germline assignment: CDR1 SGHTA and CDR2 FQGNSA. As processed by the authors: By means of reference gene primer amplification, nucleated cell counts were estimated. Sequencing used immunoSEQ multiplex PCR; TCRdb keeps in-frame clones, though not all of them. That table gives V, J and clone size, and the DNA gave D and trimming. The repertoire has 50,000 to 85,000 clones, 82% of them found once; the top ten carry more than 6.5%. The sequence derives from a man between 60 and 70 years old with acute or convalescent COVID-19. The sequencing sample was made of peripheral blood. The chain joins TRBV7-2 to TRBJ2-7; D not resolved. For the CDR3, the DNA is TGTGCCAGCAGCTTACAGGTCTACGAGCAGTACTTC. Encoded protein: CASSLQVYEQYF.